The clone carrying this TCR beta chain was recorded at least ten times. As yet, its antigen is unknown. TCRdb called the 5' RACE reads again in MiXCR, with one record for every CDR3 protein. This table has 500,000 to 650,000 distinct CDR3 sequences, around 12% appearing once. The CDR3 length is 14 residues. The germline gives CDR1 SGHTA, CDR2 FQGNSA. V was clipped by 1 base and J by 6 bases, with 9 bases between them. This sample stems from a study of T cells after yellow fever vaccination. Regarding the study as a whole: After the booster, over 95% of CD4 and just over 85% of CD8 primary-response clones were re-detected.

This rearrangement joins TRBV7-2 to TRBJ2-2; no clear D gene. This sample comprised PBMCs, obtained on the day of the yellow fever booster vaccination. The receptor was derived from a man aged 30 to 45 who received the YFV17D yellow fever vaccine. The DNA for the CDR3 is TGTGCCAGCAGCTTAGTGTCTGGGCCCGGGGAGCTGTTTTTT. It yields the protein CASSLVSGPGELFF. The whole variable domain, remainder taken from reference TRBV7-2 and TRBJ2-2, is GAGVSQSPSNKVTEKGKDVELRCDPISGHTALYWYRQSLGQGLEFLIYFQGNSAPDKSGLPSDRFSAERTGGSVSTLTIQRTQQEDSAVYLCASSLVSGPGELFFGEGSRLTVL.